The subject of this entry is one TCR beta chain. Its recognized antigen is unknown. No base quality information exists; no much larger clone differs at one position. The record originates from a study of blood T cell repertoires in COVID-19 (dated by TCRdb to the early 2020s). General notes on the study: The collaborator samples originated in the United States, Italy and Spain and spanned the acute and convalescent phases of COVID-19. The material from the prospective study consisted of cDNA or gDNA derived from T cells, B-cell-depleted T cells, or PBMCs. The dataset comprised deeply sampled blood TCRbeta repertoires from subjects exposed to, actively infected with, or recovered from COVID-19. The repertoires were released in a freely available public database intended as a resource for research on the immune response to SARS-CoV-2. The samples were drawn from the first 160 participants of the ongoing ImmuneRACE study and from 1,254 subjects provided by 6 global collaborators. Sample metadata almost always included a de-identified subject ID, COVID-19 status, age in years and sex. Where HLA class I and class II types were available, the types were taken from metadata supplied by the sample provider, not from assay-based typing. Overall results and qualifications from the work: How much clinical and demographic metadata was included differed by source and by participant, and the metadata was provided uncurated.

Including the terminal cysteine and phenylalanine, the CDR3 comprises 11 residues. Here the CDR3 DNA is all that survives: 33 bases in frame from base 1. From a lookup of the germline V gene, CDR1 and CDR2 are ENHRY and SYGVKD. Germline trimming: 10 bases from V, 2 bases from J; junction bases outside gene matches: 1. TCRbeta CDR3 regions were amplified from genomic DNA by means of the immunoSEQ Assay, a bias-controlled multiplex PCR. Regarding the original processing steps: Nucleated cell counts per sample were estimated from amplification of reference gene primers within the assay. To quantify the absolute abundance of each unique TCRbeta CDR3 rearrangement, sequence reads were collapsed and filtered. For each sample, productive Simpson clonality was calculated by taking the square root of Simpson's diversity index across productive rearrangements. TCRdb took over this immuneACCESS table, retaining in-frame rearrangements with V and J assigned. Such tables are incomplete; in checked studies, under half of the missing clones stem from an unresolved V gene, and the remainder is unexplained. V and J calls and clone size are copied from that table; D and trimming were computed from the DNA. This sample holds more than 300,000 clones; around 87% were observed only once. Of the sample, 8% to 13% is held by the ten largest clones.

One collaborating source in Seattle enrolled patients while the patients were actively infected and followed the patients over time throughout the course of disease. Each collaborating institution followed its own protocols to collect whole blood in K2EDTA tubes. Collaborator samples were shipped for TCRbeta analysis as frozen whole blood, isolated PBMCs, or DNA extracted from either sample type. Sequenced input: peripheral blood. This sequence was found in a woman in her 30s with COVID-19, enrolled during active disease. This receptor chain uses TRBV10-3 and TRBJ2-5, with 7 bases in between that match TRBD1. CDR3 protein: CATQGQETQYF. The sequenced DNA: TGTGCCACACAGGGGCAAGAGACCCAGTACTTC.